Here is one TCR beta chain with its context. These data come from a study of blood T cell repertoires in COVID-19. As for the study in general: In each case, the material was cDNA or gDNA derived from T cells, B-cell-depleted T cells, or PBMCs.

Per the authors' pipeline: Estimates of nucleated cell counts were drawn from the amplification of reference gene primers. The assay was immunoSEQ multiplex PCR, and TCRdb's table has in-frame clones only and misses some. V and J calls and clone size follow that table, whereas D and trimming were derived from the DNA. Here the sample spans some 390,000 clones, 75% to 90% being singletons. The germline V gene encodes CDR1 SGHTA and CDR2 FQGNSA. This CDR3 has 13 amino acids. V dropped 5 bases and J dropped 5 bases, with 12 bases sitting between them. Sequencing input: peripheral blood. This clonotype originated in a woman aged 40 to 55 with COVID-19, enrolled during active disease. J is TRBJ1-2 and V is TRBV7-2, with a tentative D call TRBD1 (6 bases). The CDR3 spells CASSPGQLYGYTF. In nucleotides, the CDR3 is TGTGCCAGCAGCCCCGGACAGTTATATGGCTACACCTTC.